The entry that follows covers one TCR beta chain sequence. Its cognate antigen is unknown. Profiling relied on immunoSEQ multiplex PCR, and the TCRdb table lists in-frame clones only, not all of them. Among tens of thousands of clones listed, roughly 86% were seen once. The sample comes from a study of vaccination effects on CD4 cells after COVID-19. In germline, CDR1 is MNHEY, CDR2 SMNVEV (reference sequence). This CDR3 is 14 amino acids long. Trimming removed 2 bases from V and 11 bases from J, with 16 bases in between. Study-wide findings and caveats: Missing from the study were early post-infection timepoints, and its convalescent patients were few.

Expansion with viral peptide pools was applied to antigen-specific CD4+ T cells by the ViraFEST assay prior to sequencing. At the end of about 10 days of culture, CD4+ T cells were isolated. The cohort was immunized with two doses of either the BNT162b2 or mRNA-1273 vaccine. The specimen was CD4+ T cells from PBMCs cultured with HCoV-NL63 spike peptides, collected after COVID-19 vaccination. The chain combines TRBV27 with TRBJ1-5; maybe TRBD1 (6 bases). This receptor was identified in a human donor who received a COVID-19 vaccine. Some clones in this sample may be carry-over from other donors' samples. CDR3 in amino acids: CASSLNGEQGSQHF. CDR3 bases: TGTGCCAGCAGTTTAAATGGGGAACAGGGATCCCAGCATTTT.